Sequencing of this T cell receptor beta chain was carried out in a study of cytomegalovirus exposure and HLA in healthy donors. On the study more broadly: Findings of an earlier analysis included some 120 million unique TCR beta sequences from 200 million or so T cells.

V lost 2 bases, J lost 2 bases, and 10 bases lay in between. Germline V CDR1 and CDR2: SGHRS, YFSETQ. This CDR3 contains 14 residues. Findings and caveats of the study: In a later analysis, productive TCRs from donors in an Asian-associated ancestry cluster reportedly carried fewer N-insertions than the cohort mean. Immune exposure data for these donors was limited to CMV serostatus. Presence/absence analyses assumed roughly uniform sequencing depth across donors.

To note about this clone: Its target is not known.

Vbeta (60) and Jbeta (13) primers were used in the PCR. Profiling relied on immunoSEQ multiplex PCR, and the TCRdb table lists in-frame clones only, not all of them. The sample has 150,000 to 200,000 clones, about 81% seen once. The sample consisted of PBMCs. This rearrangement joins TRBV5-1 to TRBJ2-5; TRBD1 is a possible D gene (5 bases). The TCR originated in a woman aged 50 to 65 in good health and CMV-seropositive. The CDR3 protein is CASSFKGSQETQYF. CDR3 DNA: TGCGCCAGCAGCTTTAAGGGGTCTCAAGAGACCCAGTACTTC.